This T cell receptor (beta chain) comes out of a study of CD8+CD57+ T cells in acquired aplastic anemia. Researchers used genomic DNA as the template to profile TCR beta VDJ and CDR3. Via MiXCR, TCRdb re-called the reads, giving one row per CDR3 protein. The repertoire holds some 240,000 distinct CDR3 sequences, roughly 33% seen once, with around 1.1% in the top ten. V lost 1 base, J lost 5 bases, and 17 bases lay in between. The CDR3 consists of 16 residues. Germline V gene data show CDR1 as SGHRS and CDR2 as YFSETQ. Sample: sorted CD4+, CD8+, or CD8+CD57+ T cells (not recorded which) from PBMCs. This chain connects TRBV5-1 to TRBJ2-3; D is perhaps TRBD2 (6 bases). The receptor was isolated from a human donor in good health, serving as a control. CDR3 sequence reads: CASSLSLWEAGDTQYF. CDR3 in DNA: TGCGCCAGCAGCTTGAGTTTATGGGAGGCCGGAGATACGCAGTATTTT.